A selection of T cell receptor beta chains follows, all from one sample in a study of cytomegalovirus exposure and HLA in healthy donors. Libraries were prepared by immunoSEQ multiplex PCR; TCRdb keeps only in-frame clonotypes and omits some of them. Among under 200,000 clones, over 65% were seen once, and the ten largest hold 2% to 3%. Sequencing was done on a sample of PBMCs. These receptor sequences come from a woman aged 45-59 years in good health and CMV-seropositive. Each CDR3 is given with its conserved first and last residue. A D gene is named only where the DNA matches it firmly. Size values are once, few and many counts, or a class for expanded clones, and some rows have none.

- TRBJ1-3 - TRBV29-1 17 CSVEGPTGTISGNTIYF TGCAGCGTTGAAGGACCGACGGGGACAATCTCTGGAAACACCATATATTTT
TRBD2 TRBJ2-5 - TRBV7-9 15 CASSLVAGGGMAQYF TGTGCCAGCAGCTTAGTAGCGGGGGGAGGAATGGCCCAGTACTTC
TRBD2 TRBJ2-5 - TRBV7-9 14 CSSSWAAGGETQYF TGTTCCAGCAGCTGGGCGGCGGGGGGCGAGACCCAGTACTTC
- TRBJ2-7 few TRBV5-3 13 CARSLGGNYEQYF TGTGCCAGAAGCTTGGGAGGCAACTACGAGCAGTACTTC
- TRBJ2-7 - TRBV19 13 CASKRGGSYEQYF TGTGCCAGTAAAAGGGGGGGGTCCTACGAGCAGTACTTC
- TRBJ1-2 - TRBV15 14 CATSRDGGLGGYTF TGTGCCACCAGCAGAGATGGGGGGTTGGGGGGCTACACCTTC
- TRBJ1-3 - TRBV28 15 CASSKGRTSGNTIYF TGTGCCAGCAGTAAAGGACGGACTTCTGGAAACACCATATATTTT
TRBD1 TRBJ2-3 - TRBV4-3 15 CASSQQGARTDTQYF TGCGCCAGCAGCCAACAGGGGGCTCGCACAGATACGCAGTATTTT
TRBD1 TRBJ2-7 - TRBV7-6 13 CASSLGDSYEQYF TGTGCCAGCAGCTTAGGGGACAGCTACGAGCAGTACTTC
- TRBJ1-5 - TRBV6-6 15 CASRNSTLSNQPQHF TGTGCCAGCAGAAACAGCACTTTAAGCAATCAGCCCCAGCATTTT
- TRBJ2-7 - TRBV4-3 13 CASSPTTSYEQYF TGCGCCAGCAGCCCAACAACCTCCTACGAGCAGTACTTC
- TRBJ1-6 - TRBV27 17 CASSMVPGGYTNSPLHF TGTGCCAGCAGTATGGTCCCGGGGGGGTACACAAACTCACCCCTCCACTTT
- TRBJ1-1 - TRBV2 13 CASSEPRVVEAFF TGTGCCAGCAGTGAACCCCGGGTAGTTGAAGCTTTCTTT
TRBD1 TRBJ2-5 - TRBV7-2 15 CASSTRTGFQETQYF TGTGCCAGCAGCACCAGGACAGGGTTCCAAGAGACCCAGTACTTC
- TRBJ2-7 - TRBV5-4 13 CASSADRTYEQYF TGTGCCAGCAGCGCGGACAGAACCTACGAGCAGTACTTC
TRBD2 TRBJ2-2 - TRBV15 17 CATSRGGLAGGPGELFF TGTGCCACCAGCAGAGGAGGACTAGCGGGGGGGCCCGGGGAGCTGTTTTTT
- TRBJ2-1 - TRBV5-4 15 CASSPWDTSHDEQFF TGTGCCAGCAGTCCCTGGGACACGTCGCATGATGAGCAGTTCTTC
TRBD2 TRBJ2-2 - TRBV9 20 CASSVAPGGGAGWRTGELFF TGTGCCAGCAGCGTAGCCCCTGGCGGGGGGGCCGGTTGGAGGACCGGGGAGCTGTTTTTT
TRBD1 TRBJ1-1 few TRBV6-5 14 CASSHSSGTGKAFF TGTGCCAGCAGTCACTCCTCCGGGACAGGGAAAGCTTTCTTT
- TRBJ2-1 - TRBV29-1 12 CSVDGAANEQFF TGCAGCGTTGATGGGGCAGCCAATGAGCAGTTCTTC
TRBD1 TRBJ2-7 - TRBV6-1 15 CASSDIDRGSYEQYF TGTGCCAGCAGTGATATCGACAGGGGTTCCTACGAGCAGTACTTC
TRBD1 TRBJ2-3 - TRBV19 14 CASSRTGVGDTQYF TGTGCCAGTAGCCGTACAGGGGTAGGAGATACGCAGTATTTT
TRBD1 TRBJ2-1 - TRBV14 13 CASRRQGGNEQFF TGTGCCAGCAGGAGACAGGGGGGGAATGAGCAGTTCTTC
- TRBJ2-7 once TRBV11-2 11 CASSRYYEQYF TGTGCCAGCAGCCGTTACTACGAGCAGTACTTC
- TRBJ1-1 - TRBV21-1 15 CASSKFEMGGTEAFF TGTGCCAGCAGCAAATTCGAAATGGGGGGCACTGAAGCTTTCTTT
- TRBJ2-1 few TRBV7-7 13 CASSLGPGNEQFF TGTGCTAGCAGCTTAGGACCGGGGAATGAGCAGTTCTTC
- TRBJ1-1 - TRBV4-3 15 CASSQARAGETEAFF TGCGCCAGCAGCCAAGCAAGGGCGGGGGAGACTGAAGCTTTCTTT
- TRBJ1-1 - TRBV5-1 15 CASSPDSSGNTEAFF TGCGCCAGCAGCCCCGACAGTAGTGGGAACACTGAAGCTTTCTTT
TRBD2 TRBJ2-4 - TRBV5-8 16 CASSLRGGRPKNIQYF TGTGCCAGCAGCTTGCGCGGGGGGCGACCCAAAAACATTCAGTACTTC
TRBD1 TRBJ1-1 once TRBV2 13 CASSGPGQGEAFF TGTGCCAGCAGTGGGCCAGGACAGGGTGAAGCTTTCTTT
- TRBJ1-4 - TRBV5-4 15 CASSRSGGINEKLFF TGTGCCAGCAGCCGATCCGGGGGAATAAATGAAAAACTGTTTTTT
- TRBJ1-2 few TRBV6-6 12 CASNGVNYGYTF TGTGCCAGCAACGGGGTGAACTATGGCTACACCTTC
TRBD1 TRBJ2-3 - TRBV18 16 CASRSWDRDITDTQYF TGTGCCAGCCGGTCCTGGGACAGGGATATCACAGATACGCAGTATTTT
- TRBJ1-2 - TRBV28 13 CASSLRYPDGYTF TGTGCCAGCAGTCTCCGATACCCGGATGGCTACACCTTC
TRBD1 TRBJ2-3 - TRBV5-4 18 CASSSRTGGRSGTDTQYF TGTGCCAGCAGTTCTCGGACAGGGGGCAGGTCGGGCACAGATACGCAGTATTTT
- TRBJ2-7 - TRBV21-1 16 CASSKVAGTGHYEQYF TGTGCCAGCAGCAAAGTCGCCGGGACAGGGCACTACGAGCAGTACTTC
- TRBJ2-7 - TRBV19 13 CASSIRTAYEQYF TGTGCCAGTAGTATTCGGACAGCCTACGAGCAGTACTTC
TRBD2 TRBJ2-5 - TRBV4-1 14 CASLTGGGQETQYF TGCGCCAGCCTGACGGGGGGGGGCCAAGAGACCCAGTACTTC
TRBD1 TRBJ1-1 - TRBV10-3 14 CAISASGDRDKAFF TGTGCCATCAGTGCTTCTGGGGACAGGGATAAAGCTTTCTTT
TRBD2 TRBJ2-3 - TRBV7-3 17 CASSFGTSGGASDTQYF TGTGCCAGCAGCTTCGGGACTAGCGGGGGGGCATCGGATACGCAGTATTTT
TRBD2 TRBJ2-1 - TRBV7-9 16 CASRGRGAGGRGEQFF TGTGCCAGCAGAGGCCGGGGCGCGGGGGGGCGCGGTGAGCAGTTCTTC
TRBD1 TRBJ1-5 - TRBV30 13 CAWSTGDNQPQHF TGTGCCTGGAGTACAGGGGACAATCAGCCCCAGCATTTT
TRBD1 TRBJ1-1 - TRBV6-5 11 CASSQGAEAFF TGTGCCAGCAGTCAGGGGGCTGAAGCTTTCTTT
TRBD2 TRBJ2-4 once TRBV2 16 CASGDGTSGAKNIQYF TGTGCCAGCGGAGACGGGACTAGCGGCGCCAAAAACATTCAGTACTTC